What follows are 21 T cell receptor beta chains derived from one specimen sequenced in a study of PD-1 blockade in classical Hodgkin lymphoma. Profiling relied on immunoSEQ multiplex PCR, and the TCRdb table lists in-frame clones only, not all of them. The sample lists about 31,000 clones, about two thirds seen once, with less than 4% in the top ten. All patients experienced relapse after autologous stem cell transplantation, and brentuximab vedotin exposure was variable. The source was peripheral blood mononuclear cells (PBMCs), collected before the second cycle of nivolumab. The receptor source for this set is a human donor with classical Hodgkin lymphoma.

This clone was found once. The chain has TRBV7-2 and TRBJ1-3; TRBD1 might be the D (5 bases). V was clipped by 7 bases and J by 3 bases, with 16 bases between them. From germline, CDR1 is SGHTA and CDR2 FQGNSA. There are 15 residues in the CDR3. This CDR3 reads CASTDSGTFGNTIYF. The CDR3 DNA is TGTGCCAGCACCGACTCGGGGACGTTTGGAAACACCATATATTTT.

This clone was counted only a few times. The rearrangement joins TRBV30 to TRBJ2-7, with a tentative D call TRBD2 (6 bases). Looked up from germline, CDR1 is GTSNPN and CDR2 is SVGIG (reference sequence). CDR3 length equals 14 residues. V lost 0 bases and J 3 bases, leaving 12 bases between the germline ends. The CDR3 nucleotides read TGTGCCTGGAGTGTAGGGACTGGAGACTACGAGCAGTACTTC. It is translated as CAWSVGTGDYEQYF. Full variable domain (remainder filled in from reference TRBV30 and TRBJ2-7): SQTIHQWPATLVQPVGSPLSLECTVEGTSNPNLYWYRQAAGRGLQLLFYSVGIGQISSEVPQNLSASRPQDRQFILSSKKLLLSDSGFYLCAWSVGTGDYEQYFGPGTRLTVT.

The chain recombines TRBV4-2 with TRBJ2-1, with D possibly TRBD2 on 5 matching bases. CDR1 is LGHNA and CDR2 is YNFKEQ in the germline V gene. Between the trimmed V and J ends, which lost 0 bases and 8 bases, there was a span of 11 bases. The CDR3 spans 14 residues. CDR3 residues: CASSQDYRSDEQFF. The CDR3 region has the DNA TGTGCCAGCAGCCAAGATTACCGTAGCGATGAGCAGTTCTTC.

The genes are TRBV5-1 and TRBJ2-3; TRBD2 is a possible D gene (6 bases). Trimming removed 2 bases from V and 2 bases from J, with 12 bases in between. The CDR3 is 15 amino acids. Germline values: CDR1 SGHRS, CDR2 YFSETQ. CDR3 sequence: CASSLGDSYTDTQYF. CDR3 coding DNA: TGCGCCAGCAGCTTAGGGGACTCCTACACAGATACGCAGTATTTT. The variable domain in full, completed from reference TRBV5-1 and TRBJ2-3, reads KAGVTQTPRYLIKTRGQQVTLSCSPISGHRSVSWYQQTPGQGLQFLFEYFSETQRNKGNFPGRFSGRQFSNSRSEMNVSTLELGDSALYLCASSLGDSYTDTQYFGPGTRLTVL.

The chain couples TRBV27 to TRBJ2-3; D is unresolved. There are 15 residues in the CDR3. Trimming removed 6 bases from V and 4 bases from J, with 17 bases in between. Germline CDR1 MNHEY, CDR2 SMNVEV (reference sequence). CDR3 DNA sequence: TGTGCCAGCAGGGCGACTGGGGATGGGCCAGATACGCAGTATTTT. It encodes CASRATGDGPDTQYF.

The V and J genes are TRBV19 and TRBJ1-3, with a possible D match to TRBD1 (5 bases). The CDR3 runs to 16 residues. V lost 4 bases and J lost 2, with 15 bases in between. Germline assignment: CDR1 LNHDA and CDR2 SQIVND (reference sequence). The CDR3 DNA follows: TGTGCCAGTAGTACAACGCAGGGCGAACCTGGAAACACCATATATTTT. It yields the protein CASSTTQGEPGNTIYF.

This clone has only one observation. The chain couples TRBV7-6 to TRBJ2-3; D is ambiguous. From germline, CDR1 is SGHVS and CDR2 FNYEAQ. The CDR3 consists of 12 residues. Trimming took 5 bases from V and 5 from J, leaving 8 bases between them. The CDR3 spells CASSSWEDTQYF. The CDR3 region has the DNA TGTGCCAGCAGCAGCTGGGAAGATACGCAGTATTTT.

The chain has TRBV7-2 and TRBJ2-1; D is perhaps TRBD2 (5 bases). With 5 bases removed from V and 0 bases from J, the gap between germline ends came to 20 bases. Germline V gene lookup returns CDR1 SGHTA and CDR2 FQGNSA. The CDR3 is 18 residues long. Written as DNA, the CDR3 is TGTGCCAGCAGCCCCCCTCCTAGCCCCCTTAACTCCTACAATGAGCAGTTCTTC. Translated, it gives CASSPPPSPLNSYNEQFF.

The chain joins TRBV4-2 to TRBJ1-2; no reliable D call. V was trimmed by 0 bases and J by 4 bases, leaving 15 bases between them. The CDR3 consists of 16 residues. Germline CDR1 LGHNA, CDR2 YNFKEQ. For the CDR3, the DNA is TGTGCCAGCAGCCAAGAAGGCCCGGGGTTTGGCTATGGCTACACCTTC. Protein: CASSQEGPGFGYGYTF.

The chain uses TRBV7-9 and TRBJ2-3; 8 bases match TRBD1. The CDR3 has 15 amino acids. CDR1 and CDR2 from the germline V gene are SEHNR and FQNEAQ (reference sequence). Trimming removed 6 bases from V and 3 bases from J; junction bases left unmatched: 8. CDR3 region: CASSPRTGSTDTQYF. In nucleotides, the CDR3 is TGTGCCAGCAGTCCGAGGACAGGGAGTACAGATACGCAGTATTTT.

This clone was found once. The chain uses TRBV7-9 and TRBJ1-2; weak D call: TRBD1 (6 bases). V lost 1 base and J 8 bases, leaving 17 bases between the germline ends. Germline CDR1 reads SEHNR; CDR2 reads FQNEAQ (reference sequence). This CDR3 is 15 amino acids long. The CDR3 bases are TGTGCCAGCAGCTTAGTGGGGGCCGCCGGAGTCGGCTACACCTTC. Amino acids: CASSLVGAAGVGYTF.

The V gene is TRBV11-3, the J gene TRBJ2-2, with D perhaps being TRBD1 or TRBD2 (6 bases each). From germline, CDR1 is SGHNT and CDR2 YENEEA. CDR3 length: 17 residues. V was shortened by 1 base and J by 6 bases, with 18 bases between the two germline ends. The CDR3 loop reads CASSLGRGQQRAGELFF. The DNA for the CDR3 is TGTGCCAGCAGCTTAGGCCGGGGGCAACAGAGGGCCGGGGAGCTGTTTTTT. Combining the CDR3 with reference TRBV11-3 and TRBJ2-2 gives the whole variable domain EAGVVQSPRYKIIEKKQPVAFWCNPISGHNTLYWYLQNLGQGPELLIRYENEEAVDDSQLPKDRFSAERLKGVDSTLKIQPAELGDSAVYLCASSLGRGQQRAGELFFGEGSRLTVL.

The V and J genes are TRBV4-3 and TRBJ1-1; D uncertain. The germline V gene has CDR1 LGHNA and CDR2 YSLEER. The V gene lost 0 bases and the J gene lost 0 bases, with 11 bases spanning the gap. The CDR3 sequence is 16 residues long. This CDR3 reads CASSQDRPSVNTEAFF. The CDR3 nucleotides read TGCGCCAGCAGCCAAGATCGTCCTTCGGTGAACACTGAAGCTTTCTTT.

The CDR3 is CASSSHQVNTEAFF. CDR3 nucleotides: TGTGCCAGCAGTTCTCACCAGGTTAACACTGAAGCTTTCTTT. The chain recombines TRBV5-5 with TRBJ1-1; no reliable D call. The CDR3 covers 14 residues. The V end was cut by 5 bases, the J end by 2 bases, with 13 bases between. Germline V gives CDR1 SGHKS, CDR2 YYEKEE (reference sequence).

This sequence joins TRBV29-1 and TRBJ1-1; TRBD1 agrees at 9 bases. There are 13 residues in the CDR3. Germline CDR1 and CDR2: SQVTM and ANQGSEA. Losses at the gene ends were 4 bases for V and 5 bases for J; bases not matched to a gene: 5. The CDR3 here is CSVVLGQGTEAFF. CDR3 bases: TGCAGCGTTGTCCTGGGACAGGGTACTGAAGCTTTCTTT.

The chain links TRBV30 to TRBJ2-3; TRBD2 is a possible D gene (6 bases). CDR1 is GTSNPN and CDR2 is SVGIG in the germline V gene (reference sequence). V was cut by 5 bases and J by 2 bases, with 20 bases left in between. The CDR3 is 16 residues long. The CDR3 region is CAWVSSGVRVTDTQYF. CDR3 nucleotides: TGTGCCTGGGTTTCTTCGGGGGTAAGGGTCACAGATACGCAGTATTTT.

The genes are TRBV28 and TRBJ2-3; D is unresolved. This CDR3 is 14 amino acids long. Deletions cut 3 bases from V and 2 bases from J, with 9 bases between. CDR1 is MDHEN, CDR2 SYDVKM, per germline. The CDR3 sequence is CASSLAGDTDTQYF. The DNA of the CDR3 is TGTGCCAGCAGTTTGGCAGGAGACACAGATACGCAGTATTTT.

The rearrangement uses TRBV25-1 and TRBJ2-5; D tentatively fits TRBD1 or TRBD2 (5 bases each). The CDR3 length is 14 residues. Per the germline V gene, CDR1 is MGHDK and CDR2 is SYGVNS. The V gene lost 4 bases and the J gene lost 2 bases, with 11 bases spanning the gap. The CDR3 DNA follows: TGTGCCAGCAGTGTAGGGACGTATCAAGAGACCCAGTACTTC. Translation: CASSVGTYQETQYF.

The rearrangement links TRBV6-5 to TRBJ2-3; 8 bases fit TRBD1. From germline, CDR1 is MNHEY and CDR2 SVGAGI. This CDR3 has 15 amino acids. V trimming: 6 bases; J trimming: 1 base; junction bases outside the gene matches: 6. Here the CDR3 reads CASSGQGRGTDTQYF. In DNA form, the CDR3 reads TGTGCCAGCAGCGGACAGGGAAGGGGCACAGATACGCAGTATTTT.

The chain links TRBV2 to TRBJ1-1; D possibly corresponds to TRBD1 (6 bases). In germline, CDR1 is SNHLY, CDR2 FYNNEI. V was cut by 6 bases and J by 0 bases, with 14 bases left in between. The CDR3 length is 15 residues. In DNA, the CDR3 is TGTGCCAGCAGGGTGGGGGGGCCGATGAACACTGAAGCTTTCTTT. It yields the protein CASRVGGPMNTEAFF.

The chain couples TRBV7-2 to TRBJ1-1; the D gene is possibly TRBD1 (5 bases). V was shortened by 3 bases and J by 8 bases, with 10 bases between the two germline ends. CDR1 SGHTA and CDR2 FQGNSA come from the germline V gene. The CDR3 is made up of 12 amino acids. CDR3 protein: CASSFITGEAFF. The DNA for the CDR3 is TGTGCCAGCAGCTTTATTACAGGCGAAGCTTTCTTT.